A selection of T cell receptor beta chains follows, all from one sample in a study of shared clonotypes between healthy human individuals. Assay used: immunoSEQ multiplex PCR; TCRdb lists only in-frame clones, some missing. Of fewer than 2.5 million clones in the sample, over 85% were seen once. Sequencing was performed on naive CD4+ T cells from PBMCs. These receptors were taken from a young man in good health. Some clones in this sample may be carry-over from other donors' samples. CDR3s include the opening cysteine and the closing phenylalanine or tryptophan. D genes are given only for firm matches. Rows give clone size only sometimes, using once, few, many, or a class for an expanded clone.

>TRBD1|NA|TRBJ2-7|TRBV19
CASSTSPGQGYEQYF
TGTGCCAGTAGTACCTCCCCGGGACAGGGCTACGAGCAGTACTTC
>NA|NA|TRBJ1-2|TRBV6-5
CATTLLGGDYGYTF
TGTGCCACCACCCTACTAGGGGGGGACTATGGCTACACCTTC
>NA|NA|TRBJ2-3|TRBV9
CASSVLSGGTDTQYF
TGTGCCAGCAGCGTATTGAGCGGTGGCACAGATACGCAGTATTTT
>TRBD1|NA|TRBJ1-2|TRBV30
CAWVDGQGGPNYGYTF
TGTGCCTGGGTTGACGGACAGGGGGGACCTAACTATGGCTACACCTTC
>TRBD2|NA|TRBJ2-1|TRBV29-1
CSADRLAGGGNEQFF
TGCAGCGCTGACCGACTAGCGGGAGGAGGCAATGAGCAGTTCTTC
>NA|NA|TRBJ2-2|TRBV2
CASSEWRGTTGELFF
TGTGCCAGCAGTGAATGGAGGGGGACCACCGGGGAGCTGTTTTTT
>NA|NA|TRBJ2-1|TRBV7-9
CASSLTQGWNEQFF
TGTGCCAGCAGCTTGACCCAGGGTTGGAATGAGCAGTTCTTC
>NA|NA|TRBJ2-7|TRBV5-6
CASSLLGSGTYEQYF
TGTGCCAGCAGCTTGCTTGGTAGCGGAACCTACGAGCAGTACTTC
>NA|once|TRBJ2-7|TRBV15
CATSRESRGSVGWKQYF
TGTGCCACCAGCAGAGAGAGTAGGGGGTCCGTGGGCTGGAAGCAGTACTTC
>NA|NA|TRBJ1-3|TRBV5-1
CASSLGSPLNGNTIYF
TGCGCCAGCAGCTTGGGATCTCCCCTCAATGGAAACACCATATATTTT
>NA|NA|TRBJ2-3|TRBV28
CASSPAYGIPPDTQYF
TGTGCCAGCAGTCCGGCTTACGGGATCCCCCCAGATACGCAGTATTTT
>NA|NA|TRBJ1-5|TRBV19
CASTAGAGPGTPQHF
TGTGCCAGTACGGCGGGGGCCGGTCCCGGGACGCCCCAGCATTTT
>NA|NA|TRBJ2-5|TRBV27
CASSFSRGVWGETQYF
TGTGCCAGCAGTTTCTCCCGCGGGGTGTGGGGGGAGACCCAGTACTTC
>NA|NA|TRBJ2-3|TRBV7-6
CASSLLRGGDTQYF
TGTGCCAGCAGCTTACTCAGGGGGGGAGATACGCAGTATTTT
>TRBD2|once|TRBJ2-5|TRBV5-5
CASSTVLAGETQYF
TGTGCCAGCAGCACCGTACTAGCGGGGGAGACCCAGTACTTC
>NA|NA|TRBJ2-5|TRBV9
CASSVGADQETQYF
TGTGCCAGCAGCGTAGGAGCAGATCAAGAGACCCAGTACTTC
>TRBD1|NA|TRBJ2-5|TRBV5-1
CASSSTARLTGTGGMETQYF
TGCGCCAGCAGCTCCACCGCCCGGTTGACCGGGACAGGGGGCATGGAGACCCAGTACTTC
>TRBD1|few|TRBJ1-1|TRBV15
CATSVQQGAQTEAFF
TGTGCCACCAGCGTACAACAGGGGGCGCAAACTGAAGCTTTCTTT
>TRBD1|NA|TRBJ2-1|TRBV13
CASSLGGTVSYNEQFF
TGTGCCAGCAGCTTAGGAGGGACAGTCTCCTACAATGAGCAGTTCTTC
>TRBD2|NA|TRBJ2-7|TRBV27
CASSPRGLAGTYEQYF
TGTGCCAGCAGTCCCCGCGGACTAGCGGGAACCTACGAGCAGTACTTC
>NA|NA|TRBJ1-1|TRBV9
CASSVVGWGLGDTEAFF
TGTGCCAGCAGCGTAGTGGGCTGGGGATTAGGGGACACTGAAGCTTTCTTT
>TRBD2|NA|TRBJ2-2|TRBV9
CASSGLAGVISTGELFF
TGTGCCAGCAGCGGACTAGCGGGAGTTATCTCCACCGGGGAGCTGTTTTTT
>TRBD1|NA|TRBJ2-1|TRBV9
CASSSRQGVYNEQFF
TGTGCCAGCAGCTCGCGACAGGGAGTCTACAATGAGCAGTTCTTC
>NA|once|TRBJ2-7|TRBV5-8
CASSSHRDGSYEQYF
TGTGCCAGCAGCTCGCACCGGGACGGGTCCTACGAGCAGTACTTC
>TRBD1|once|TRBJ1-1|TRBV28
CASSLWGRDRVQAFF
TGTGCCAGCAGTTTGTGGGGAAGGGACAGGGTTCAAGCTTTCTTT
>NA|NA|TRBJ2-1|TRBV28
CASSLNFGLLSYNEQFF
TGTGCCAGCAGTTTAAATTTTGGGCTCCTCTCCTACAATGAGCAGTTCTTC
>NA|NA|TRBJ2-5|TRBV4-1
CASSQAPRGPLKTQYF
TGCGCCAGCAGCCAAGCCCCCCGAGGCCCCCTAAAGACCCAGTACTTC
>NA|NA|TRBJ1-2|TRBV2
CASRGGGAGYTF
TGTGCCAGCAGGGGAGGCGGGGCTGGCTACACCTTC
>NA|NA|TRBJ2-1|TRBV5-1
CASSLGAQGNNEQFF
TGCGCCAGCAGCTTGGGGGCTCAGGGGAACAATGAGCAGTTCTTC
>TRBD1|NA|TRBJ1-5|TRBV15
CATSGRDRFHQPQHF
TGTGCCACCAGCGGCCGGGACAGGTTTCATCAGCCCCAGCATTTT
>TRBD1|NA|TRBJ1-1|TRBV5-6
CASSLAIRTGQMNTEAFF
TGTGCCAGCAGCTTGGCCATCAGGACAGGACAAATGAACACTGAAGCTTTCTTT
>TRBD2|NA|TRBJ2-5|TRBV5-6
CASSLGGRAWETQYF
TGTGCCAGCAGCTTAGGAGGGAGGGCCTGGGAGACCCAGTACTTC
>TRBD1|NA|TRBJ2-3|TRBV7-2
CASSPDRGRTDTQYF
TGTGCCAGCAGCCCCGACAGGGGGAGGACAGATACGCAGTATTTT
>TRBD2|NA|TRBJ2-4|TRBV7-2
CASSPTSGIAKNIQYF
TGTGCCAGCAGCCCGACTAGCGGGATAGCCAAAAACATTCAGTACTTC
>NA|NA|TRBJ1-1|TRBV7-3
CASSQFGSEAFF
TGTGCCAGCAGCCAATTCGGGTCTGAAGCTTTCTTT
>NA|NA|TRBJ1-1|TRBV18
CASSQQGPAGTEAFF
TGTGCCAGCTCGCAACAAGGACCCGCCGGCACTGAAGCTTTCTTT
>TRBD2|once|TRBJ2-3|TRBV7-3
CASSTFSGRSDTQYF
TGTGCCAGCAGCACCTTTAGCGGGAGATCAGATACGCAGTATTTT
>TRBD2|NA|TRBJ2-1|TRBV27
CASSPRLANYNEQFF
TGTGCCAGCAGTCCTAGACTAGCCAACTACAATGAGCAGTTCTTC
>TRBD1|NA|TRBJ2-7|TRBV7-2
CASSGTGVVYEQYF
TGTGCCAGCAGCGGGACAGGGGTAGTCTACGAGCAGTACTTC
>TRBD1|NA|TRBJ2-7|TRBV10-3
CAISDRDRGGEQYF
TGTGCCATCAGTGACCGGGACAGGGGCGGCGAGCAGTACTTC
>NA|NA|TRBJ1-4|TRBV18
CASSPLRATNEKLFF
TGTGCCAGCTCACCCCTGCGGGCAACTAATGAAAAACTGTTTTTT
>NA|NA|TRBJ1-4|TRBV5-1
CASSLGQINEKLFF
TGCGCCAGCAGCTTGGGACAGATTAATGAAAAACTGTTTTTT
>NA|NA|TRBJ2-5|TRBV5-4
CASSGRGGVDQYF
TGTGCCAGCTCAGGCAGGGGAGGGGTGGACCAGTACTTC
>NA|NA|TRBJ2-7|TRBV27
CASSPIQVTYEQYF
TGTGCCAGCAGTCCCATCCAAGTAACCTACGAGCAGTACTTC
>NA|NA|TRBJ2-1|TRBV29-1
CSVNGPPGNEQFF
TGCAGCGTGAACGGGCCTCCGGGGAATGAGCAGTTCTTC
>NA|NA|TRBJ2-5|TRBV19
CASSIQGRETQYF
TGTGCCAGTAGTATTCAAGGGCGAGAGACCCAGTACTTC
>NA|NA|TRBJ1-1|TRBV2
CASRGRSGNTEAFF
TGTGCCAGCAGAGGGCGAAGTGGGAACACTGAAGCTTTCTTT
>NA|NA|TRBJ2-2|TRBV6-5
CASSYQRVGTGELFF
TGTGCCAGCAGTTACCAAAGGGTGGGCACCGGGGAGCTGTTTTTT
>NA|few|TRBJ1-1|TRBV28
CASTTAGTGGTEAFF
TGTGCCAGCACCACCGCAGGGACGGGAGGAACTGAAGCTTTCTTT
>TRBD1|NA|TRBJ2-3|TRBV5-1
CASSKGAGGTDTQYF
TGCGCCAGCAGCAAGGGGGCCGGGGGCACAGATACGCAGTATTTT
>NA|NA|TRBJ2-7|TRBV5-1
CASSFPGSSYEQYF
TGTGCCAGCAGCTTTCCCGGGAGCTCCTACGAGCAGTACTTC
>TRBD1|NA|TRBJ1-2|TRBV7-9
CASSSQGQVNYGYTF
TGTGCCAGCAGCTCGCAAGGACAGGTTAACTATGGCTACACCTTC
>TRBD1|NA|TRBJ2-7|TRBV27
CASSTYRGSGEQYF
TGTGCCAGCAGTACATACAGGGGATCAGGCGAGCAGTACTTC